A selection of T cell receptor beta chains follows, all from one sample in a study of long-term antiretroviral therapy in people with HIV. TCRdb keeps only in-frame clones here, not all; method: immunoSEQ multiplex PCR. The data hold about 27,000 clones, with 75% to 85% observed a single time. Source: unsorted PBMCs, taken 0.5 years after starting antiretroviral therapy. The receptors here all came from a woman aged 40 to 55 with HIV. CDR3s include the opening cysteine and the closing phenylalanine or tryptophan. Fields, in order: V gene, D gene, J gene, CDR3 protein, CDR3 DNA. D genes are given only for firm matches.

v_call: TRBV7-6
d_call: TRBD1
j_call: TRBJ2-7
cdr3_aa: CASSPRAGTAEQYF
cdr3_nt: TGTGCCAGCAGCCCCCGGGCCGGGACAGCCGAGCAGTACTTC

v_call: TRBV10-3
d_call: TRBD1
j_call: TRBJ1-6
cdr3_aa: CATGAGGDNSPLHF
cdr3_nt: TGTGCCACCGGCGCAGGGGGGGATAATTCACCCCTCCACTTT

v_call: TRBV12-2
d_call: NA
j_call: TRBJ2-1
cdr3_aa: CASRLPGTRFCNEQFF
cdr3_nt: TGTGCAAGTCGCTTACCTGGGACTAGGTTCTGCAATGAGCAGTTCTTC

v_call: TRBV7-9
d_call: TRBD1
j_call: TRBJ1-4
cdr3_aa: CASSSWTGGRTNEKLFF
cdr3_nt: TGTGCCAGCAGCTCCTGGACAGGGGGCAGGACTAATGAAAAACTGTTTTTT

v_call: TRBV5-6
d_call: NA
j_call: TRBJ1-2
cdr3_aa: CASSEGILLGGYTF
cdr3_nt: TGTGCCAGCAGCGAAGGAATCCTTTTGGGTGGCTACACCTTC

v_call: TRBV28
d_call: NA
j_call: TRBJ1-2
cdr3_aa: CASRDSRNYGYTF
cdr3_nt: TGTGCCAGCAGGGACAGCAGGAACTATGGCTACACCTTC

v_call: TRBV7-2
d_call: NA
j_call: TRBJ1-5
cdr3_aa: CASRIDQNQPQHF
cdr3_nt: TGTGCCAGCAGAATAGATCAAAATCAGCCCCAGCATTTT

v_call: TRBV19
d_call: NA
j_call: TRBJ2-2
cdr3_aa: CASSIRGLTGELFF
cdr3_nt: TGTGCCAGTAGTATCAGGGGACTCACCGGGGAGCTGTTTTTT

v_call: TRBV19
d_call: NA
j_call: TRBJ2-7
cdr3_aa: CASSIGQGYEQYF
cdr3_nt: TGTGCCAGTAGTATCGGGCAGGGGTACGAGCAGTACTTC

v_call: TRBV5-1
d_call: NA
j_call: TRBJ2-5
cdr3_aa: CASSLRAEETQYF
cdr3_nt: TGCGCCAGCAGCTTGAGGGCCGAGGAGACCCAGTACTTC

v_call: TRBV7-9
d_call: NA
j_call: TRBJ2-3
cdr3_aa: CASSKTSTDTQYF
cdr3_nt: TGTGCCAGCAGCAAAACTAGCACAGATACGCAGTATTTT

v_call: TRBV28
d_call: NA
j_call: TRBJ1-1
cdr3_aa: CASRGNREAFF
cdr3_nt: TGTGCCAGCAGGGGCAACCGTGAAGCTTTCTTT

v_call: TRBV7-6
d_call: TRBD2
j_call: TRBJ2-7
cdr3_aa: CASSPGLPLAGGSYEQYF
cdr3_nt: TGTGCCAGCAGCCCGGGACTGCCATTAGCGGGGGGCTCCTACGAGCAGTACTTC

v_call: TRBV19
d_call: NA
j_call: TRBJ2-2
cdr3_aa: CASSTRDSWAGELFF
cdr3_nt: TGTGCCAGTAGTACTCGGGACTCTTGGGCCGGGGAGCTGTTTTTT

v_call: TRBV30
d_call: TRBD1
j_call: TRBJ1-2
cdr3_aa: CASGRTGDGYTF
cdr3_nt: TGTGCTTCGGGTAGGACAGGCGATGGCTACACCTTC